A single sample gave rise to the 15 T cell receptor beta chains below, sequenced in a study of neoadjuvant anti-PD-1 for oral cavity cancer. The protocol was immunoSEQ multiplex PCR, while the TCRdb copy is restricted to in-frame clones and leaves out a portion. The sample records tens of thousands of clones, around 82% being singletons. The material sequenced was PBMCs, taken before nivolumab (anti-PD-1) treatment. The receptors shown here come from a person aged 35-80 years with oral cavity squamous cell carcinoma.

This clone was seen a few times. The rearrangement uses TRBV27 and TRBJ1-6; perhaps TRBD1 as D (5 bases). The CDR3 sequence is 14 residues long. CDR1 and CDR2 (germline): MNHEY, SMNVEV (reference sequence). The ends were cut back, 8 bases at V and 6 bases at J, with 14 bases in the middle. Written as DNA, the CDR3 is TGTGCCAGCGGGGCACGGGGATCTAATTCACCCCTCCACTTT. Its protein is CASGARGSNSPLHF.

This chain connects TRBV6-6 to TRBJ2-7; D is undetermined. Germline CDR1 reads MNHNY; CDR2 reads SVGAGI (reference sequence). Trimming pared 0 bases from V and 2 bases from J, leaving 14 bases between. CDR3 size: 16 residues. CDR3 DNA: TGTGCCAGCAGTTACTCTTTTCTGAAGCGTACCTACGAGCAGTACTTC. Translated, it gives CASSYSFLKRTYEQYF.

V usage is TRBV29-1 and J usage is TRBJ1-2; 11 bases align to TRBD1. The V gene's germline CDR1 is SQVTM and CDR2 ANQGSEA. The CDR3 loop spans 16 amino acids. V was clipped by 3 bases and J by 2 bases; unmatched bases: 8. In DNA form, the CDR3 reads TGCAGCGTTGAGGGGCACGGGACAGGGGGGAACTATGGCTACACCTTC. Translation gives CSVEGHGTGGNYGYTF.

The rearrangement joins TRBV9 to TRBJ2-1; weak D call: TRBD1 (6 bases). CDR3 size: 16 residues. V was pared by 0 bases and J by 3 bases, with 13 bases between. From germline, CDR1 is SGDLS and CDR2 YYNGEE. CDR3 protein: CASSVGGRTDYNEQFF. CDR3 nucleotides: TGTGCCAGCAGCGTAGGGGGAAGGACAGACTACAATGAGCAGTTCTTC.

V and J are TRBV7-9 and TRBJ2-5; 9 bases align to TRBD2. The J segment lost 7 bases and the V segment lost 5 bases, leaving 14 bases of the junction unmatched. The CDR3 is 16 residues long. Per the germline V gene, CDR1 is SEHNR and CDR2 is FQNEAQ (reference sequence). For the CDR3, the DNA is TGTGCCAGCAGCATCTCGAGTAGCGGGAGCTACGGGACCCAGTACTTC. It is translated as CASSISSSGSYGTQYF.

V gene TRBV25-1 combines with J gene TRBJ1-2, with a weak D call TRBD1 (6 bases). The CDR3 totals 14 residues. The V and J ends lost 3 bases and 3 bases respectively, with 11 bases between them. CDR1 is MGHDK, CDR2 SYGVNS, per germline. CDR3 DNA: TGTGCCAGCAGTGACGGACAGTTCGACTATGGCTACACCTTC. Translated: CASSDGQFDYGYTF.

CDR3 nucleotide sequence: TGCGCCAGCAGCCAAGGAGGACAGAGCAATGAAAAACTGTTTTTT. Protein: CASSQGGQSNEKLFF. This chain links TRBV4-1 with TRBJ1-4; a weak D match, TRBD1 (6 bases). CDR1 MGHRA and CDR2 YSYEKL come from the germline V gene. The V gene lost 1 base and the J gene lost 5 bases, with 11 bases spanning the gap. This CDR3 has 15 residues.

The chain recombines TRBV27 with TRBJ1-2, with a weak D call TRBD1 (6 bases). This CDR3 is built from 15 residues. Germline V lookup: CDR1 MNHEY, CDR2 SMNVEV (reference sequence). V lost 0 bases to trimming and J lost 0 bases, with 8 bases between them. The CDR3 is CASSLSGGPNYGYTF. CDR3 in DNA: TGTGCCAGCAGTTTATCCGGGGGGCCTAACTATGGCTACACCTTC.

This clone was detected only a few times. The CDR3 nucleotides read TGTGCCAGCAGCCCATTTGGGGGGGACTACGAGCAGTACTTC. Protein: CASSPFGGDYEQYF. V gene TRBV7-8 combines with J gene TRBJ2-7; 7 bases are a match to TRBD2. The junction had 7 bases not matched to a gene; V was cut back by 5 bases and J by 3 bases. Germline-derived CDR1 and CDR2 are SGHVS and FQNEAQ. The CDR3 sequence is 14 residues long. The variable domain in full, completed from reference TRBV7-8 and TRBJ2-7, reads GAGVSQSPRYKVAKRGQDVALRCDPISGHVSLFWYQQALGQGPEFLTYFQNEAQLDKSGLPSDRFFAERPEGSVSTLKIQRTQQEDSAVYLCASSPFGGDYEQYFGPGTRLTVT.

The gene calls are TRBV5-1 and TRBJ1-1, with D unresolved. Germline V gene sequence: CDR1 SGHRS, CDR2 YFSETQ. The CDR3 consists of 14 residues. The V end was cut by 2 bases, the J end by 5 bases, with 13 bases between. CDR3 sequence reads: CASSLIFRETEAFF. The CDR3 DNA is TGCGCCAGCAGCTTAATTTTCCGGGAAACTGAAGCTTTCTTT.

The rearrangement links TRBV19 to TRBJ2-7, with TRBD1 identical over 10 bases. CDR3 length equals 15 residues. Trimming removed 5 bases from V and 5 bases from J; junction bases left unmatched: 9. In germline, CDR1 is LNHDA, CDR2 SQIVND (reference sequence). The CDR3 is CASSVKTGGFNEQYF. In nucleotides, the CDR3 is TGTGCCAGTAGTGTCAAGACAGGGGGCTTCAACGAGCAGTACTTC.

The rearrangement uses TRBV6-1 and TRBJ2-3, with D tentatively TRBD2 (6 bases). In germline, CDR1 is MNHNS, CDR2 SASEGT. V was pared by 3 bases and J by 7 bases, with 14 bases between. CDR3 size: 14 residues. The CDR3 protein is CASSEGGFPNTQYF. CDR3 DNA: TGTGCCAGCAGTGAGGGAGGTTTCCCTAATACGCAGTATTTT.

The chain is built from TRBV4-1 and TRBJ2-2; D may be TRBD2 (5 bases). The ends were cut back, 1 base at V and 1 base at J, with 13 bases in the middle. This CDR3 is 17 amino acids long. Germline lookup yields CDR1 MGHRA and CDR2 YSYEKL. This CDR3 is CASSQVKVRVNTGELFF. CDR3 nucleotide sequence: TGCGCCAGCAGCCAAGTCAAGGTGCGGGTGAACACCGGGGAGCTGTTTTTT.

The gene calls are TRBV4-1 and TRBJ1-5, with D maybe TRBD1 (5 bases). This CDR3 spans 16 amino acids. V was cut by 1 base and J by 5 bases, with 15 bases left in between. The germline CDR1 and CDR2 sequences are MGHRA and YSYEKL. CDR3 nucleotides: TGCGCCAGCAGCCAAGTGGGGGGACTGCGCGATCAGCCCCAGCATTTT. As protein: CASSQVGGLRDQPQHF.

V and J are TRBV14 and TRBJ1-2, with D possibly being TRBD1 (5 bases). The CDR3 loop spans 13 amino acids. The V and J ends lost 3 bases and 2 bases respectively, with 7 bases between them. The germline CDR1 and CDR2 sequences are SGHDN and FVKESK. The CDR3 DNA sequence: TGTGCCAGCAGCCACCGGGGGAACTATGGCTACACCTTC. Translating gives CASSHRGNYGYTF.